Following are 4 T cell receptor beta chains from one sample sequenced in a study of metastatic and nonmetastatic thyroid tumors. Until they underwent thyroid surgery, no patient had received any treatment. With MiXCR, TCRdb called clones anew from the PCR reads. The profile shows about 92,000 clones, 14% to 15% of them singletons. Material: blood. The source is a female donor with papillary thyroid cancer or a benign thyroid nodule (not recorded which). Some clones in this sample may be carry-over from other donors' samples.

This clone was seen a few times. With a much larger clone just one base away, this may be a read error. CDR3 DNA: TGTGCCAGCAGCTTAGACGGGGGGAACACTGAAGCTTTCTTT. It specifies CASSLDGGNTEAFF. J is TRBJ1-1 and V is TRBV9; tentatively, D is TRBD1 (5 bases). The CDR3 runs to 14 residues. The germline gives CDR1 SGDLS, CDR2 YYNGEE. Trimming shortened V by 4 bases and J by 1 base, and 11 bases separated the two germline ends.

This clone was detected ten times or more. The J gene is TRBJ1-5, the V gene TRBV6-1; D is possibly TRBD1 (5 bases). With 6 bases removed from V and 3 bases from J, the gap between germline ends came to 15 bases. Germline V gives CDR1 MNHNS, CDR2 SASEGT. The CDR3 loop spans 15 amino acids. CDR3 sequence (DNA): TGTGCCAGCAGCGCAGAGGGACTTCCCAATCAGCCCCAGCATTTT. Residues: CASSAEGLPNQPQHF.

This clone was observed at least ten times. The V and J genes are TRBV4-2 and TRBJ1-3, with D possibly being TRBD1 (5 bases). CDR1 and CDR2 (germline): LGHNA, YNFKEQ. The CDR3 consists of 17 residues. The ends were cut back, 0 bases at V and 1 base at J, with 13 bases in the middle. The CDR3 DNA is TGTGCCAGCAGCCAAGATTTCTTCCGACAGTCTGGAAACACCATATATTTT. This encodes CASSQDFFRQSGNTIYF.

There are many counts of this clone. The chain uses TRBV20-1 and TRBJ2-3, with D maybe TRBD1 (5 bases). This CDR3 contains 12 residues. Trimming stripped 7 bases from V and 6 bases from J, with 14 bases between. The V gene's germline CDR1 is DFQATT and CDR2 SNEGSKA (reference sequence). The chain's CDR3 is CSETAWSDTQYF. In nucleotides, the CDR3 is TGCAGTGAGACAGCTTGGTCCGATACGCAGTATTTT.